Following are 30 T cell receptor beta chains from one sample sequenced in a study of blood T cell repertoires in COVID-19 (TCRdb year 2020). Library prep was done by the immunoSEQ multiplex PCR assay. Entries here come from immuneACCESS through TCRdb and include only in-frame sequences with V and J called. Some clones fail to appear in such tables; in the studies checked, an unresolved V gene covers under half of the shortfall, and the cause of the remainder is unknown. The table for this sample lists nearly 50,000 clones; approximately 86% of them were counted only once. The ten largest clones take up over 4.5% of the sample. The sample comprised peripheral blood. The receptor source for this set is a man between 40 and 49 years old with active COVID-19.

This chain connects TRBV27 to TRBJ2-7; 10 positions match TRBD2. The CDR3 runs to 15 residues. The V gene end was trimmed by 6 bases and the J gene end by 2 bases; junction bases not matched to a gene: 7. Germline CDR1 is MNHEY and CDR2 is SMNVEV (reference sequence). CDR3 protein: CASRDRTSGTYEQYF. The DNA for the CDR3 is TGTGCCAGCAGGGATCGGACTAGCGGTACCTACGAGCAGTACTTC.

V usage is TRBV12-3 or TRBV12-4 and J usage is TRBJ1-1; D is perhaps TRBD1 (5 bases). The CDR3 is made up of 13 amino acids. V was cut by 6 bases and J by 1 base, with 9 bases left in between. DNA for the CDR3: TGTGCCAGCAGCGCGACAGAGAACACTGAAGCTTTCTTT. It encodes CASSATENTEAFF.

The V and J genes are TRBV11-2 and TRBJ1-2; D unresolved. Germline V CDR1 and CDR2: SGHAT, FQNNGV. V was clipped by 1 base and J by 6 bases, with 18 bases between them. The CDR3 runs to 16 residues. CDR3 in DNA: TGTGCCAGCAGCTTAGGTCGTGGAGCCTACGGGAATGGCTACACCTTC. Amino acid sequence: CASSLGRGAYGNGYTF.

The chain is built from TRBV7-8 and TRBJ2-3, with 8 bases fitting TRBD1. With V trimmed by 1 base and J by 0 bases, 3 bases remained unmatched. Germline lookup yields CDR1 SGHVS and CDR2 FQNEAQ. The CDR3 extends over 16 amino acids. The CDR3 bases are TGTGCCAGCAGCTTAGTGCAGGGGGCTAGCACAGATACGCAGTATTTT. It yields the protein CASSLVQGASTDTQYF.

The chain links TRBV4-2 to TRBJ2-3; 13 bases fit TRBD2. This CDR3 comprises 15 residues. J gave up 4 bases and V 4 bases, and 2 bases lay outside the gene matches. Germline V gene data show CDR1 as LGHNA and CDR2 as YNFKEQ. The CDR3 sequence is CASSRTSGSADTQYF. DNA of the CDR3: TGTGCCAGCAGCCGGACTAGCGGGAGTGCAGATACGCAGTATTTT.

CDR3 protein: CASSADRTQPQHF. CDR3 coding DNA: TGTGCCAGCAGCGCGGACAGAACACAGCCCCAGCATTTT. This chain joins TRBV11-1 and TRBJ1-5; D possibly corresponds to TRBD1 (6 bases). This CDR3 comprises 13 residues. V lost 5 bases, J lost 7 bases, and 12 bases lay in between. Germline V lookup: CDR1 SGHAT, CDR2 FQDESV (reference sequence).

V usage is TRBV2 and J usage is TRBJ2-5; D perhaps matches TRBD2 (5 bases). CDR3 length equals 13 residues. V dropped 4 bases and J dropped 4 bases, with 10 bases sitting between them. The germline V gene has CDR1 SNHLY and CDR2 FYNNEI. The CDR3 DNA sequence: TGTGCCAGCAGTGTGGCACGGGGAGAGACCCAGTACTTC. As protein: CASSVARGETQYF. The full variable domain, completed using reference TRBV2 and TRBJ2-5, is EPEVTQTPSHQVTQMGQEVILRCVPISNHLYFYWYRQILGQKVEFLVSFYNNEISEKSEIFDDQFSVERPDGSNFTLKIRSTKLEDSAMYFCASSVARGETQYFGPGTRLLVL.

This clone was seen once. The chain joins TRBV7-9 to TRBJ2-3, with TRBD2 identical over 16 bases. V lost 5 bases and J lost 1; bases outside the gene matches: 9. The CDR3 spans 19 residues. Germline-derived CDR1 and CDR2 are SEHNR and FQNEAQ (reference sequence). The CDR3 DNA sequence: TGTGCCAGCAGCAACCTGGGACTAGCGGGAGGGGACGGCACAGATACGCAGTATTTT. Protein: CASSNLGLAGGDGTDTQYF.

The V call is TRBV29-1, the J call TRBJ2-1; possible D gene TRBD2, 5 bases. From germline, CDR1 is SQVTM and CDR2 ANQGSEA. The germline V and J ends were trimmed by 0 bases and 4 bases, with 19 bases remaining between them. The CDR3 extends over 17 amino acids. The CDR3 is CSVEEVNDRSGYNEQFF. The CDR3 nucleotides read TGCAGCGTTGAAGAAGTAAATGACCGGAGCGGATACAATGAGCAGTTCTTC.

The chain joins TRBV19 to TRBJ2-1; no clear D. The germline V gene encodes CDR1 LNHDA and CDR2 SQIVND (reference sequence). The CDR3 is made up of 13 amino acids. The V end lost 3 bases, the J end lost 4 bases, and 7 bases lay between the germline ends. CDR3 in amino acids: CASSIQQYNEQFF. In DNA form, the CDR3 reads TGTGCCAGTAGTATTCAACAGTACAATGAGCAGTTCTTC.

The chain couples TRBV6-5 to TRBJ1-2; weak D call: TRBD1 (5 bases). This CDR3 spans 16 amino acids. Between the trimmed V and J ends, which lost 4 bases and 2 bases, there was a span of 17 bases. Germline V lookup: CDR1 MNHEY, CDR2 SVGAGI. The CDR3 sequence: CASSSGGRVENYGYTF. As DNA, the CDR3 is TGTGCCAGCAGTTCCGGCGGCAGGGTCGAAAACTATGGCTACACCTTC.

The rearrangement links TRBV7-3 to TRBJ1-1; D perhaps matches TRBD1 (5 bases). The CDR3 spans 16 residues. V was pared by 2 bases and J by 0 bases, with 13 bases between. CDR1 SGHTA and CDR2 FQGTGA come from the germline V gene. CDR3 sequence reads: CASSLGPRVMNTEAFF. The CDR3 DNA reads TGTGCCAGCAGCTTAGGGCCCAGGGTTATGAACACTGAAGCTTTCTTT.

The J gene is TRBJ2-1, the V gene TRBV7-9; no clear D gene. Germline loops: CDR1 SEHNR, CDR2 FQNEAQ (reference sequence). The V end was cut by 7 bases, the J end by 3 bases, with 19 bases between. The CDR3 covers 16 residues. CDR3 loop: CASTPGLATLYNEQFF. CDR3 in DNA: TGTGCCAGCACCCCAGGTTTGGCGACCCTCTACAATGAGCAGTTCTTC. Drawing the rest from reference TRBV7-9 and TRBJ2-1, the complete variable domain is DTGVSQNPRHKITKRGQNVTFRCDPISEHNRLYWYRQTLGQGPEFLTYFQNEAQLEKSRLLSDRFSAERPKGSFSTLEIQRTEQGDSAMYLCASTPGLATLYNEQFFGPGTRLTVL.

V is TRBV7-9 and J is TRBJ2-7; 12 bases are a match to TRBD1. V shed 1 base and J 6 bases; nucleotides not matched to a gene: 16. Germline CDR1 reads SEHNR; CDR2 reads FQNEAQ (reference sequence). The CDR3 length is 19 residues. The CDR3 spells CASSLGVLGTGGAVSEQYF. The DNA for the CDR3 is TGTGCCAGCAGCTTAGGTGTTCTCGGGACAGGGGGCGCGGTAAGCGAGCAGTACTTC.

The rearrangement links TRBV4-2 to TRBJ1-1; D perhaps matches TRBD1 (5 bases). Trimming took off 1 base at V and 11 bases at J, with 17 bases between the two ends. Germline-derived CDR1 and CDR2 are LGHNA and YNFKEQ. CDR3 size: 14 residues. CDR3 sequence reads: CASSQGVDTPVAFF. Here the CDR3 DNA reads TGTGCCAGCAGCCAAGGTGTGGACACCCCGGTGGCTTTCTTT.

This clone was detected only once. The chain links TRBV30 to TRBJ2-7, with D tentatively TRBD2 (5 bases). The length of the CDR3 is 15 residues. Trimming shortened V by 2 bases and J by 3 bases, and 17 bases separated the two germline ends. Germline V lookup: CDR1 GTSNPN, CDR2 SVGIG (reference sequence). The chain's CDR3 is CAWSLWTSVLYEQYF. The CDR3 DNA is TGTGCCTGGAGTTTATGGACTTCGGTCCTCTACGAGCAGTACTTC.

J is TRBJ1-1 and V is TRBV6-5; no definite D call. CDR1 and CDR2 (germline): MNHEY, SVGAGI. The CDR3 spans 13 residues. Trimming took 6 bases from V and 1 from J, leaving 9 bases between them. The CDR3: CASRKSQNTEAFF. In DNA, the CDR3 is TGTGCCAGCAGGAAATCACAGAACACTGAAGCTTTCTTT.

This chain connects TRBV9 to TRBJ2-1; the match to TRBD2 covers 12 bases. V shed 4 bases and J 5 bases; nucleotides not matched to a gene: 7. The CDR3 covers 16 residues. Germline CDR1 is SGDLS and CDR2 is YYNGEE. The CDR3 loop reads CASSLGLAGTNNEQFF. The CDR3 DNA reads TGTGCCAGCAGCCTCGGACTAGCGGGGACGAACAATGAGCAGTTCTTC.

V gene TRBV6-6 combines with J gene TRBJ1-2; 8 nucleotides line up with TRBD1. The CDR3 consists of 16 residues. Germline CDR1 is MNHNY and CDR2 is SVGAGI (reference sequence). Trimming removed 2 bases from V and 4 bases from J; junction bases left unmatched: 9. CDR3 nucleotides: TGTGCCAGCAGTTACCCTTGGACAGGGTATCTCTATGGCTACACCTTC. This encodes CASSYPWTGYLYGYTF.

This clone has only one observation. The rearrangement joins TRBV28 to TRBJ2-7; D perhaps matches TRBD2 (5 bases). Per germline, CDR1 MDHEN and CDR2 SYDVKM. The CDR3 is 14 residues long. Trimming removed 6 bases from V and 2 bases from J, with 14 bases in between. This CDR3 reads CASRSGRGTYEQYF. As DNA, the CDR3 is TGTGCCAGCAGATCTGGACGGGGAACCTACGAGCAGTACTTC. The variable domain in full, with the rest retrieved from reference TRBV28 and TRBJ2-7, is DVKVTQSSRYLVKRTGEKVFLECVQDMDHENMFWYRQDPGLGLRLIYFSYDVKMKEKGDIPEGYSVSREKKERFSLILESASTNQTSMYLCASRSGRGTYEQYFGPGTRLTVT.

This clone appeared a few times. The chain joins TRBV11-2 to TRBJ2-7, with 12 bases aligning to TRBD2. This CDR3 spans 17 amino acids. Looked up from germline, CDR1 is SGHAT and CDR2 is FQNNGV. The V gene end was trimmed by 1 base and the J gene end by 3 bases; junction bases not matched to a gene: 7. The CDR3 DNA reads TGTGCCAGCAGCTTAGGGATAGGACTAGCGGGACTCTACGAGCAGTACTTC. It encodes CASSLGIGLAGLYEQYF.

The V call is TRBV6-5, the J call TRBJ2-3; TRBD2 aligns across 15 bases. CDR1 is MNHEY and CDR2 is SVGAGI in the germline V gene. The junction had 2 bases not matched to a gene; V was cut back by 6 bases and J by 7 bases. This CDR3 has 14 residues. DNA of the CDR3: TGTGCCAGCAGCGGGACTAGCGGGGGGTATACGCAGTATTTT. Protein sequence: CASSGTSGGYTQYF.

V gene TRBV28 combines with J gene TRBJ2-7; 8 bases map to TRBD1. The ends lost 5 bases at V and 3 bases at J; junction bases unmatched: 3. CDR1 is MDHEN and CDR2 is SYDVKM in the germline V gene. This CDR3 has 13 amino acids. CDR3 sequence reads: CASSRQGLYEQYF. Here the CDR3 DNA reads TGTGCCAGCAGTCGACAGGGGCTCTACGAGCAGTACTTC.

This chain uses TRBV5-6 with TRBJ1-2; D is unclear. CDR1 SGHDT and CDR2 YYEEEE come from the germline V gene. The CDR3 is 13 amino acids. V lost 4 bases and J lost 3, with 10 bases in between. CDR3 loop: CASSQYRDYGYTF. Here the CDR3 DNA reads TGTGCCAGCAGCCAATACCGGGACTATGGCTACACCTTC. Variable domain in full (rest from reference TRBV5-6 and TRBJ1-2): DAGVTQSPTHLIKTRGQQVTLRCSPKSGHDTVSWYQQALGQGPQFIFQYYEEEERQRGNFPDRFSGHQFPNYSSELNVNALLLGDSALYLCASSQYRDYGYTFGSGTRLTVV.

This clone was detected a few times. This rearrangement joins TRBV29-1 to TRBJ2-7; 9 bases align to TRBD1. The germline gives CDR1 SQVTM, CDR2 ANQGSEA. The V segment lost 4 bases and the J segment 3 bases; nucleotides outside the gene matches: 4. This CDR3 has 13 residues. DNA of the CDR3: TGCAGCGTTGTACAGGGGGCGATCTACGAGCAGTACTTC. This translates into CSVVQGAIYEQYF.

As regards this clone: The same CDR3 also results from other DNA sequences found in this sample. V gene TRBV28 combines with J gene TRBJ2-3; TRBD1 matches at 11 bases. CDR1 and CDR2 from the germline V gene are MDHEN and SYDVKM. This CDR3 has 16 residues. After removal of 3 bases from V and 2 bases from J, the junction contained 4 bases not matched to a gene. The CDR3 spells CASSFRTGGFTDTQYF. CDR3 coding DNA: TGTGCCAGCAGTTTCCGGACAGGGGGCTTCACAGATACGCAGTATTTT.

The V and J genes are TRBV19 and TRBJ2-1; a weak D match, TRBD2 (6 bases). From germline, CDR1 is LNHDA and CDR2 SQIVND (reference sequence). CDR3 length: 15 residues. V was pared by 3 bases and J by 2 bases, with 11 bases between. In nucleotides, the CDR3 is TGTGCCAGTAGTATGCGGGGAGGAACCTACAATGAGCAGTTCTTC. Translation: CASSMRGGTYNEQFF.

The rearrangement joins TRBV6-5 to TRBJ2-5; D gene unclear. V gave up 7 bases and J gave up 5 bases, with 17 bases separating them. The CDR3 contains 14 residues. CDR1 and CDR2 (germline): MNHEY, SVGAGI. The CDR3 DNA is TGTGCCAGCACCCTAGTCGGCGGTTCTGAGACCCAGTACTTC. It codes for CASTLVGGSETQYF.

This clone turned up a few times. CDR3 sequence reads: CASSQAGGGSQRVGELFF. The DNA for the CDR3 is TGTGCCAGCAGCCAAGCGGGCGGGGGATCCCAGAGGGTCGGGGAGCTGTTTTTT. V is TRBV3-1 (or the pseudogene TRBV3-2) and J is TRBJ2-2, with TRBD2 identical over 7 bases. Trimming removed 1 base from V and 7 bases from J; junction bases left unmatched: 15. Germline CDR1 and CDR2: LGHDT and YNNKEL (reference sequence). This CDR3 contains 18 residues.

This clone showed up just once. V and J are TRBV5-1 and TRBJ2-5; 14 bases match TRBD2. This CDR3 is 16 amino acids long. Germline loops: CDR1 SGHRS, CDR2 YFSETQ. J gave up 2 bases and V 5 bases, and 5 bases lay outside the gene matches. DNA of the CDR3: TGCGCCAGCAGGGGGACTAGCGGGAGTTCTCAAGAGACCCAGTACTTC. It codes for CASRGTSGSSQETQYF.